This entry lists 28 T cell receptor beta chains sequenced from one sample in a study of control samples from healthy donors and cancer patients. Data came from immunoSEQ multiplex PCR; TCRdb stores just in-frame clones and leaves some out. The data hold more than 25,000 clones, with roughly 94% observed a single time. Sequenced sample: blood. These receptor sequences come from a man aged 60-69 years in good health.

This clone occurred a few times. As DNA, the CDR3 is TGTGCCAGCAGCCCGGACAGGGAAGCTTTCTTT. Amino acid sequence: CASSPDREAFF. The chain uses TRBV7-9 and TRBJ1-1; TRBD1 agrees at 7 bases. The V gene end was trimmed by 5 bases and the J gene end by 8 bases; junction bases not matched to a gene: 2. CDR1 and CDR2 (germline): SEHNR, FQNEAQ (reference sequence). CDR3 length: 11 residues.

As regards this clone: The same CDR3 arises from other DNA sequences in this sample as well. The V and J genes are TRBV10-3 and TRBJ2-2; 10 nucleotides match TRBD2. The CDR3 covers 17 residues. With V trimmed by 6 bases and J by 1 base, 8 bases remained unmatched. The germline gives CDR1 ENHRY, CDR2 SYGVKD. This CDR3 is CAISDWSSGGNTGELFF. The CDR3 DNA sequence: TGTGCCATCAGCGATTGGTCTAGCGGGGGGAACACCGGGGAGCTGTTTTTT.

This chain connects TRBV27 to TRBJ2-3; D ambiguous. Germline CDR1 is MNHEY and CDR2 is SMNVEV (reference sequence). This CDR3 region has 14 residues. V was pared by 2 bases and J by 0 bases, with 6 bases between. CDR3 residues: CASSLGASTDTQYF. The CDR3 nucleotides read TGTGCCAGCAGTTTAGGAGCAAGCACAGATACGCAGTATTTT.

V usage is TRBV10-3 and J usage is TRBJ1-5, with D perhaps matching TRBD1 (5 bases). V dropped 10 bases and J dropped 1 base, with 17 bases sitting between them. The CDR3 is 15 amino acids. Germline V lookup: CDR1 ENHRY, CDR2 SYGVKD. CDR3 loop: CATKGAMGSNQPQHF. As DNA, the CDR3 is TGTGCCACCAAAGGGGCGATGGGCAGCAATCAGCCCCAGCATTTT.

The CDR3 DNA sequence: TGTGCCAGCAGACGGACAGGGAATTCACCCCTCCACTTT. It encodes CASRRTGNSPLHF. The chain combines TRBV11-2 with TRBJ1-6; 8 bases align to TRBD1. CDR3 length: 13 residues. With V trimmed by 6 bases and J by 7 bases, 2 bases remained unmatched. Germline values: CDR1 SGHAT, CDR2 FQNNGV.

The rearrangement joins TRBV7-8 to TRBJ1-1; 8 nucleotides align to TRBD1. The CDR3 loop spans 15 amino acids. CDR1 is SGHVS, CDR2 FQNEAQ, per germline. V lost 5 bases to trimming and J lost 4 bases; unmatched junction nucleotides: 9. In nucleotides, the CDR3 is TGTGCCAGCAGCCCCTACAGGGGGTATACCACTGAAGCTTTCTTT. Translation gives CASSPYRGYTTEAFF.

This clone appeared once. The rearrangement links TRBV7-2 to TRBJ1-1, with a weak D call TRBD1 (5 bases). This CDR3 is built from 17 residues. V lost 5 bases, J lost 3 bases, and 22 bases lay in between. Germline lookup yields CDR1 SGHTA and CDR2 FQGNSA. The CDR3 sequence: CASSARPANGGDTEAFF. CDR3 DNA: TGTGCCAGCAGCGCCCGCCCCGCTAACGGGGGAGACACTGAAGCTTTCTTT.

V is TRBV28 and J is TRBJ2-1; D is perhaps TRBD1 (6 bases). CDR1 and CDR2 (germline): MDHEN, SYDVKM. This CDR3 has 13 residues. Trimming cost V 4 bases and J 11 bases, with 15 bases left between them. The CDR3: CASSWNRAPQQFF. CDR3 in DNA: TGTGCCAGCAGTTGGAACAGGGCCCCCCAGCAGTTCTTC.

CDR3 protein: CAIRGTGGEKLFF. The DNA for the CDR3 is TGTGCCATCAGGGGGACAGGGGGCGAAAAACTGTTTTTT. The chain employs TRBV10-3 and TRBJ1-4; 12 bases are a match to TRBD1. The CDR3 contains 13 residues. Trimming cost V 6 bases and J 8 bases; bases outside gene matches: 1. Germline V gives CDR1 ENHRY, CDR2 SYGVKD.

The chain employs TRBV10-3 and TRBJ2-3; D is perhaps TRBD2 (5 bases). V lost 6 bases to trimming and J lost 5 bases, with 12 bases between them. CDR1 is ENHRY, CDR2 SYGVKD, per germline. The CDR3 covers 13 residues. The CDR3 here is CAISPGREDTQYF. The CDR3 DNA reads as TGTGCCATCAGCCCTGGACGGGAAGATACGCAGTATTTT.

V is TRBV15 and J is TRBJ1-1; TRBD1 matches at 8 bases. V lost 5 bases, J lost 0 bases, and 14 bases stayed unmatched. Germline V lookup: CDR1 LNHNV, CDR2 YYDKDF (reference sequence). CDR3 length equals 18 residues. The CDR3 sequence is CATSLSPGQAHMNTEAFF. Written as DNA, the CDR3 is TGTGCCACCAGCTTATCGCCGGGACAGGCTCATATGAACACTGAAGCTTTCTTT.

The rearrangement links TRBV7-9 to TRBJ1-1, with 8 bases lining up with TRBD1. The junction had 4 bases not matched to a gene; V was cut back by 4 bases and J by 0 bases. Germline CDR1 is SEHNR and CDR2 is FQNEAQ (reference sequence). The CDR3 consists of 15 residues. CDR3 sequence reads: CASSSRTGMNTEAFF. The CDR3 coding sequence is TGTGCCAGCAGCTCCCGGACAGGGATGAACACTGAAGCTTTCTTT.

This clone was detected once. The chain uses TRBV12-5 and TRBJ2-2, with D unresolved. From germline, CDR1 is LGHNT and CDR2 FRNRAP. V shed 1 base and J shed 0 bases, with 15 bases lying between them. This CDR3 region has 18 residues. CDR3: CASGLDRNPIANTGELFF. As DNA, the CDR3 is TGTGCTAGTGGTTTGGATAGGAATCCAATCGCGAACACCGGGGAGCTGTTTTTT.

The chain employs TRBV30 and TRBJ2-3; 9 nucleotides agree with TRBD1. This CDR3 contains 14 residues. The germline gives CDR1 GTSNPN, CDR2 SVGIG (reference sequence). Trimming cost V 5 bases and J 1 base; bases outside gene matches: 4. The CDR3 nucleotides are TGTGCCTGGTCGGGACAGGGCGGCACAGATACGCAGTATTTT. As protein: CAWSGQGGTDTQYF.

The genes are TRBV7-2 and TRBJ1-1, with D possibly TRBD1 on 6 matching bases. Trimming removed 0 bases at V and 1 base at J, with 12 bases between. This CDR3 is 16 amino acids long. The germline CDR1 and CDR2 sequences are SGHTA and FQGNSA. The CDR3 DNA follows: TGTGCCAGCAGCTTAGCACCACAGGGACGGAACACTGAAGCTTTCTTT. It specifies CASSLAPQGRNTEAFF.

This clone was recorded once. The chain carries TRBV5-1 and TRBJ2-7; TRBD1 might be the D (5 bases). This CDR3 contains 13 residues. The germline V gene encodes CDR1 SGHRS and CDR2 YFSETQ. Trimming left V 4 bases short and J 6 bases short, with 14 bases between. Here the CDR3 reads CASSHTGSSEQYF. Written as DNA, the CDR3 is TGCGCCAGCAGCCATACAGGTTCGAGCGAGCAGTACTTC. The whole variable domain, remainder taken from reference TRBV5-1 and TRBJ2-7, is KAGVTQTPRYLIKTRGQQVTLSCSPISGHRSVSWYQQTPGQGLQFLFEYFSETQRNKGNFPGRFSGRQFSNSRSEMNVSTLELGDSALYLCASSHTGSSEQYFGPGTRLTVT.

The V gene is TRBV6-2 or TRBV6-3, the J gene TRBJ1-1; D gene unclear. The CDR3 has 14 amino acids. Trimming left V 6 bases short and J 1 base short, with 12 bases between. The germline V gene has CDR1 MNHEY and CDR2 SVGEGT. CDR3 protein: CASSLEWRNTEAFF. CDR3 DNA: TGTGCCAGCAGCCTAGAGTGGAGGAACACTGAAGCTTTCTTT.

The chain has TRBV2 and TRBJ2-3; 9 nucleotides agree with TRBD1. The germline V gene encodes CDR1 SNHLY and CDR2 FYNNEI. The CDR3 loop spans 15 amino acids. Germline trimming cut 5 bases from V and 2 bases from J; bases unmatched to any gene: 5. The DNA of the CDR3 is TGTGCCAGCAGTACACAGGGGGCGAACACAGATACGCAGTATTTT. Encoded protein: CASSTQGANTDTQYF.

The chain carries TRBV28 and TRBJ1-1; D is perhaps TRBD1 (5 bases). CDR1 and CDR2 from the germline V gene are MDHEN and SYDVKM. V was shortened by 6 bases and J by 1 base, with 12 bases between the two germline ends. The CDR3 is 14 residues long. This CDR3 reads CASRLNRRNTEAFF. The CDR3 region has the DNA TGTGCCAGCAGATTAAACAGGAGGAACACTGAAGCTTTCTTT.

This sequence joins TRBV7-9 and TRBJ1-1; no definite D call. The germline gives CDR1 SEHNR, CDR2 FQNEAQ (reference sequence). Trimming cost V 5 bases and J 0 bases, with 7 bases left between them. The CDR3 has 13 residues. The CDR3 here is CASSQTVNTEAFF. CDR3 DNA sequence: TGTGCCAGCAGCCAAACAGTGAACACTGAAGCTTTCTTT.

V usage is TRBV6-5 and J usage is TRBJ1-1; D ambiguous. The V and J ends lost 8 bases and 5 bases respectively, with 9 bases between them. The CDR3 consists of 11 residues. Germline assignment: CDR1 MNHEY and CDR2 SVGAGI. In DNA form, the CDR3 reads TGTGCCAGCGCAGGCTGGACTGAAGCTTTCTTT. Protein: CASAGWTEAFF.

This chain joins TRBV7-3 and TRBJ1-6, with TRBD1 as a possible D gene (5 bases). The CDR3 is 14 residues long. V was pared by 8 bases and J by 5 bases, with 13 bases between. The germline V gene encodes CDR1 SGHTA and CDR2 FQGTGA. The chain's CDR3 is CASSQGLNNSPLHF. The CDR3 nucleotides read TGTGCCAGCTCGCAGGGTCTAAATAATTCACCCCTCCACTTT. The full variable domain, rest sourced from reference TRBV7-3 and TRBJ1-6, is GAGVSQTPSNKVTEKGKYVELRCDPISGHTALYWYRQSLGQGPEFLIYFQGTGAADDSGLPNDRFFAVRPEGSVSTLKIQRTERGDSAVYLCASSQGLNNSPLHFGNGTRLTVT.

Only one count was recorded for this clone. J is TRBJ2-2 and V is TRBV6-2 or TRBV6-3, with TRBD2 matching over 7 bases. With 2 bases clipped from V and 3 bases from J, the junction kept 9 bases outside the gene matches. This CDR3 has 17 amino acids. The germline V gene encodes CDR1 MNHEY and CDR2 SVGEGT. This chain's CDR3 is CASSYSSLAEDTGELFF. The CDR3 DNA reads as TGTGCCAGCAGTTACAGTTCGCTAGCGGAAGACACCGGGGAGCTGTTTTTT.

The CDR3 region has the DNA TGCGCCAGCAGCCAAGAGGGTTGGATTAGCGGGGGGGAGCAGTTCTTC. This translates into CASSQEGWISGGEQFF. The rearrangement uses TRBV4-3 and TRBJ2-1; 10 bases are a match to TRBD2. J lost 10 bases, V lost 0 bases, and 9 bases had no gene match. The germline CDR1 and CDR2 sequences are LGHNA and YSLEER. The CDR3 is 16 amino acids.

V usage is TRBV27 and J usage is TRBJ2-2; D unresolved. Trimming took off 3 bases at V and 2 bases at J, with 10 bases between the two ends. The germline V gene has CDR1 MNHEY and CDR2 SMNVEV (reference sequence). The CDR3 loop spans 15 amino acids. CDR3 loop: CASSLLGLNTGELFF. The DNA of the CDR3 is TGTGCCAGCAGTTTGTTGGGCCTAAACACCGGGGAGCTGTTTTTT.

The rearrangement links TRBV10-3 to TRBJ1-5; 9 nucleotides match TRBD1. CDR3 size: 12 residues. The germline CDR1 and CDR2 sequences are ENHRY and SYGVKD. The ends lost 2 bases at V and 16 bases at J; junction bases unmatched: 6. CDR3 DNA: TGTGCCATCAGTGAGGGACAGGGGCGACGACATTTT. Its translation is CAISEGQGRRHF.

The chain recombines TRBV2 with TRBJ1-4; TRBD1 aligns across 9 bases. Trimming at V came to 6 bases and at J to 8 bases, leaving 4 bases not matched to a gene. The germline gives CDR1 SNHLY, CDR2 FYNNEI. The CDR3 has 13 amino acids. For the CDR3, the DNA is TGTGCCAGCAGGGGACAGGGACCAGAAAAACTGTTTTTT. The encoded protein is CASRGQGPEKLFF.

This clone came up once. This chain uses TRBV18 with TRBJ1-2; 8 nucleotides match TRBD1. The CDR3 covers 17 residues. Germline CDR1 KGHSH, CDR2 LQKENI. The V gene end was trimmed by 2 bases and the J gene end by 5 bases; junction bases not matched to a gene: 13. This CDR3 reads CASSPKTLQGAGYGYTF. CDR3 bases: TGTGCCAGCTCACCAAAAACATTGCAGGGGGCTGGGTATGGCTACACCTTC.